A single sample gave rise to the 28 T cell receptor beta chains below, sequenced in a study of T cells after yellow fever vaccination (dated by TCRdb to between 2018 and 2021). Libraries were built with 5' RACE. Sequenced on an Illumina NovaSeq 6000. The raw public reads went through TCRdb reprocessing: fastp at Q25, MiXCR clone calling, in-frame beta chains kept. Each entry is one CDR3 protein sequence, shown with its most common DNA and genes. This sample lists over 300,000 distinct CDR3 sequences; 4.1% were detected once. The biggest ten clones account for approximately 25% of the sample. The treatment or condition label on this specimen signifies: live attenuated yellow fever vaccine strain. The sequences come from PBMCs, collected 5 days after the yellow fever booster vaccination. The receptor source for this set is a man younger than 35 who received the YFV17D yellow fever vaccine.

The gene calls are TRBV6-6 and TRBJ1-2; D unresolved. V dropped 2 bases and J dropped 2 bases, with 12 bases sitting between them. This CDR3 region has 15 residues. Germline CDR1 and CDR2: MNHNY and SVGAGI (reference sequence). CDR3 amino acids: CASSYGMGSNYGYTF. In DNA form, the CDR3 reads TGTGCCAGCAGTTACGGGATGGGTTCAAACTATGGCTACACCTTC.

The chain combines TRBV10-3 with TRBJ1-5; 8 nucleotides agree with TRBD1. V lost 2 bases, J lost 6 bases, and 6 bases stayed unmatched. Germline V gene lookup returns CDR1 ENHRY and CDR2 SYGVKD. The CDR3 contains 15 residues. The CDR3 loop is CAISERGQGAQPQHF. The CDR3, as DNA: TGTGCCATCAGTGAGAGGGGGCAGGGGGCTCAGCCCCAGCATTTT.

The rearrangement joins TRBV5-1 to TRBJ2-7; the D is unclear. CDR3 size: 14 residues. V lost 0 bases and J 5 bases, leaving 12 bases between the germline ends. Germline CDR1 SGHRS, CDR2 YFSETQ. CDR3 sequence: CASSLDGGVDEQYF. In DNA form, the CDR3 reads TGCGCCAGCAGCTTGGACGGTGGAGTAGACGAGCAGTACTTC.

This clonotype was counted ten times or more. This sequence joins TRBV12-3 or TRBV12-4 and TRBJ2-3; D possibly corresponds to TRBD1 (5 bases). CDR3 length equals 12 residues. Trimming removed 3 bases at V and 9 bases at J, with 10 bases between. CDR3 region: CASSFGQGTQYF. CDR3 DNA: TGTGCCAGCAGTTTTGGGCAGGGCACGCAGTATTTT.

This clonotype was counted many times. The chain uses TRBV20-1 and TRBJ2-6, with 8 bases identical to TRBD2. Trimming removed 3 bases from V and 4 bases from J; junction bases left unmatched: 2. Germline V CDR1 and CDR2: DFQATT, SNEGSKA (reference sequence). The CDR3 sequence is 14 residues long. The CDR3: CSARSGGGANVLTF. CDR3 nucleotides: TGCAGTGCTAGGAGCGGGGGAGGGGCCAACGTCCTGACTTTC.

This clonotype appeared a few times. The V call is TRBV5-1, the J call TRBJ2-3, with 7 bases identical to TRBD2. The CDR3 loop spans 15 amino acids. Germline CDR1 SGHRS, CDR2 YFSETQ. With 0 bases clipped from V and 4 bases from J, the junction kept 5 bases outside the gene matches. CDR3 sequence (DNA): TGCGCCAGCAGCTTGGGGGGGGGAGGACCAGATACGCAGTATTTT. Encoded protein: CASSLGGGGPDTQYF.

In its sample, this clonotype was seen a few times. The rearrangement uses TRBV11-2 and TRBJ2-1; 12 bases agree with TRBD2. Germline lookup yields CDR1 SGHAT and CDR2 FQNNGV. The CDR3 is made up of 14 amino acids. V trimming: 3 bases; J trimming: 9 bases; junction bases outside the gene matches: 3. The DNA for the CDR3 is TGTGCCAGCAGCTTTATACTAGCGGGGGGTGAGCAGTTCTTC. Amino acids: CASSFILAGGEQFF.

This clonotype occurred many times. An end of the junction differs from the germline gene, which may be a read error. The genes are TRBV6-5 and TRBJ1-3; D ambiguous. CDR3 length: 11 amino acids. Per the germline V gene, CDR1 is MNHEY and CDR2 is SVGAGI. The CDR3 DNA reads TGTGCCAGCAGTTACGGAACCACCATATATTTT. Its translation: CASSYGTTIYF.

This clonotype was counted many times. The V and J genes are TRBV19 and TRBJ1-5; weak D call: TRBD1 (6 bases). V was pared by 5 bases and J by 6 bases, with 23 bases between. The germline CDR1 and CDR2 sequences are LNHDA and SQIVND (reference sequence). This CDR3 has 17 amino acids. The CDR3 here is CASSLRGGNALSQPQHF. CDR3 DNA sequence: TGTGCCAGTAGTCTCCGCGGGGGCAACGCTCTTAGTCAGCCCCAGCATTTT.

CDR3 region: CASSRTDDYGYTF. Here the CDR3 DNA reads TGTGCCAGCAGTCGGACAGATGACTATGGCTACACCTTC. The chain joins TRBV6-5 to TRBJ1-2, with D possibly matching TRBD1 (6 bases). The V and J ends lost 5 bases and 3 bases respectively, with 10 bases between them. CDR1 and CDR2 (germline): MNHEY, SVGAGI. The length of the CDR3 is 13 residues.

A few counts support this clonotype. The V gene is TRBV29-1, the J gene TRBJ1-1; the match to TRBD1 covers 7 bases. Germline assignment: CDR1 SQVTM and CDR2 ANQGSEA. Trimming at V came to 4 bases and at J to 6 bases, leaving 5 bases not matched to a gene. The CDR3 sequence is 12 residues long. In DNA, the CDR3 is TGCAGCGTTGTGGGGGACAGACCTGAAGCTTTCTTT. Translated, it gives CSVVGDRPEAFF.

This clonotype has more than one count but fewer than ten. The chain uses TRBV4-3 and TRBJ1-2, with a possible D match to TRBD1 (6 bases). This CDR3 is built from 14 residues. Germline CDR1 is LGHNA and CDR2 is YSLEER. Trimming cost V 0 bases and J 8 bases, with 13 bases left between them. The CDR3 loop is CASSQDRGMSGYTF. CDR3 DNA sequence: TGCGCCAGCAGCCAAGATAGGGGGATGAGCGGCTACACCTTC.

The chain is built from TRBV7-2 and TRBJ1-6; weak D call: TRBD1 (5 bases). Trimming shortened V by 0 bases and J by 7 bases, and 16 bases separated the two germline ends. CDR1 SGHTA and CDR2 FQGNSA come from the germline V gene. The CDR3 consists of 17 residues. The CDR3 protein is CASSLALWGGTNSPLHF. The CDR3 nucleotides are TGTGCCAGCAGCTTAGCGCTTTGGGGGGGAACAAATTCACCCCTCCACTTT.

There are a few counts of this clonotype. The chain links TRBV15 to TRBJ2-7, with D possibly matching TRBD2 (5 bases). Germline V gene lookup returns CDR1 LNHNV and CDR2 YYDKDF (reference sequence). The CDR3 is made up of 13 amino acids. V dropped 4 bases and J dropped 0 bases, with 7 bases sitting between them. The CDR3 loop reads CATSTDFSYEQYV. CDR3 nucleotides: TGTGCCACCAGCACGGACTTCTCCTACGAGCAGTACGTC.

In this sample, this clonotype turned up a few times. The chain is built from TRBV4-1 and TRBJ2-5; 11 nucleotides match TRBD1. The CDR3 length is 18 residues. From germline, CDR1 is MGHRA and CDR2 YSYEKL. V gave up 0 bases and J gave up 4 bases; unmatched junction bases: 10. CDR3: CASSQEKAGTGGLETQYF. CDR3 coding DNA: TGCGCCAGCAGCCAAGAAAAGGCCGGGACAGGGGGTTTAGAGACCCAGTACTTC.

This clonotype was observed many times. This chain uses TRBV7-3 with TRBJ2-1, with 10 positions matching TRBD2. The germline gives CDR1 SGHTA, CDR2 FQGTGA. V gave up 4 bases and J gave up 4 bases; unmatched junction bases: 4. This CDR3 contains 15 residues. CDR3 protein: CASSSAGGLYNEQFF. In DNA, the CDR3 is TGTGCCAGCAGCTCAGCGGGGGGGCTTTACAATGAGCAGTTCTTC.

The J gene is TRBJ2-5, the V gene TRBV7-9; 9 bases are shared with TRBD2. The CDR3 extends over 17 amino acids. CDR1 and CDR2 from the germline V gene are SEHNR and FQNEAQ (reference sequence). V lost 1 base and J lost 5; bases outside the gene matches: 11. The CDR3 bases are TGTGCCAGCAGCTTAGTGCTAGCGGGGCTTGGTAAGGAGACCCAGTACTTC. Translated: CASSLVLAGLGKETQYF.

The sample holds a few counts of this clonotype. The genes are TRBV7-9 and TRBJ2-7; D unclear. CDR3 length: 14 amino acids. The germline V gene encodes CDR1 SEHNR and CDR2 FQNEAQ (reference sequence). V shed 5 bases and J shed 9 bases, with 20 bases lying between them. The CDR3 loop reads CASSPSSTVPGQYF. The DNA for the CDR3 is TGTGCCAGCAGCCCAAGCTCGACTGTTCCCGGGCAGTACTTC.

This clonotype has a handful of counts. The chain has TRBV3-1 and TRBJ1-2; TRBD1 aligns across 7 bases. Looked up from germline, CDR1 is LGHDT and CDR2 is YNNKEL (reference sequence). The V segment lost 4 bases and the J segment 1 base; nucleotides outside the gene matches: 3. The CDR3 length is 14 residues. CDR3 coding DNA: TGTGCCAGCAGCCCGGGACAGAATAACTATGGCTACACCTTC. Translated: CASSPGQNNYGYTF.

This CDR3 is CASSLSAYDLGHPKKETQYF. DNA of the CDR3: TGTGCCAGCAGTTTATCGGCATATGATTTGGGACACCCAAAGAAAGAGACCCAGTACTTC. The chain recombines TRBV28 with TRBJ2-5, with D possibly matching TRBD1 (6 bases). With 1 base removed from V and 3 bases from J, the gap between germline ends came to 27 bases. Per the germline V gene, CDR1 is MDHEN and CDR2 is SYDVKM. CDR3 length: 20 amino acids.

This clonotype has a handful of counts. The chain has TRBV6-2 or TRBV6-3 and TRBJ2-3; TRBD1 agrees at 7 bases. V dropped 5 bases and J dropped 3; count of bases not matched to a gene: 14. Looked up from germline, CDR1 is MNHEY and CDR2 is SVGEGT. The length of the CDR3 is 17 residues. The CDR3 DNA sequence: TGTGCCAGCAGTCTCCCAGGACAGGAGTACAAAACAGATACGCAGTATTTT. Translating it yields CASSLPGQEYKTDTQYF.

The chain links TRBV4-2 to TRBJ1-4; possibly TRBD1 for D (5 bases). The V gene's germline CDR1 is LGHNA and CDR2 YNFKEQ. CDR3 size: 16 residues. Trimming removed 2 bases at V and 2 bases at J, with 12 bases between. CDR3 coding DNA: TGTGCCAGCAGCCAACCTTGGGGCAGCACTAATGAAAAACTGTTTTTT. Encoded protein: CASSQPWGSTNEKLFF.

Only a few counts were recorded for this clonotype. The chain couples TRBV20-1 to TRBJ2-7; the D gene is possibly TRBD1 (8 bases). CDR1 DFQATT and CDR2 SNEGSKA come from the germline V gene (reference sequence). V gave up 1 base and J gave up 5 bases, with 18 bases separating them. The length of the CDR3 is 15 residues. The CDR3 nucleotides read TGCAGTGCTAGAGTTGTGGACAGGGAGGGCAACGAGCAGTACTTC. Its protein product is CSARVVDREGNEQYF.

This clonotype was seen ten or more times. This rearrangement joins TRBV7-2 to TRBJ2-5; TRBD1 matches 10 bases. This CDR3 spans 15 amino acids. Trimming removed 6 bases from V and 4 bases from J; junction bases left unmatched: 8. Per the germline V gene, CDR1 is SGHTA and CDR2 is FQGNSA. The CDR3 DNA follows: TGTGCCAGCAGTGGCGGGACAGGGGAGGGAGAGACCCAGTACTTC. This sequence encodes CASSGGTGEGETQYF.

This clonotype occurred many times. J is TRBJ2-2 and V is TRBV20-1, with 9 bases identical to TRBD1. With 3 bases clipped from V and 1 base from J, the junction kept 0 bases outside the gene matches. Germline CDR1 reads DFQATT; CDR2 reads SNEGSKA (reference sequence). The CDR3 length is 14 residues. CDR3 protein: CSARGQGNTGELFF. CDR3 bases: TGCAGTGCTAGGGGACAGGGGAACACCGGGGAGCTGTTTTTT.

In its sample, this clonotype was seen many times. The CDR3 sequence is CASRAEPISYEQYF. CDR3 coding DNA: TGTGCCAGCAGGGCCGAACCTATCTCCTACGAGCAGTACTTC. The V and J genes are TRBV7-2 and TRBJ2-7; D unresolved. CDR1 and CDR2 (germline): SGHTA, FQGNSA. There are 14 residues in the CDR3. V was cut by 6 bases and J by 0 bases, with 12 bases left in between.

The chain has TRBV20-1 and TRBJ2-1, with 9 bases matching TRBD2. CDR1 DFQATT and CDR2 SNEGSKA come from the germline V gene (reference sequence). CDR3 size: 15 residues. Trimming cost V 5 bases and J 0 bases; bases outside gene matches: 5. In DNA form, the CDR3 reads TGCAGTGCTTGGGGAGCGGGGGGCTCCTACAATGAGCAGTTCTTC. Translation: CSAWGAGGSYNEQFF.

This clonotype was observed a handful of times. V usage is TRBV7-7 and J usage is TRBJ2-3; a weak D match, TRBD2 (6 bases). The V gene's germline CDR1 is SSHAT and CDR2 FNYEAQ (reference sequence). CDR3 length: 13 amino acids. The CDR3 DNA is TGTGCTAGCGGCTACAGCGGTACAGATACGCAGTATTTT. It codes for CASGYSGTDTQYF.